A selection of T cell receptor beta chains follows, all from one sample in a study of cytomegalovirus exposure and HLA in healthy donors. Clones were read by immunoSEQ multiplex PCR, and TCRdb kept only the in-frame ones, dropping some. The sample consists of 130,000 or so clones, roughly 74% of them appearing once. The sequencing input was PBMCs. The receptors here all came from a middle-aged man in good health and CMV-seropositive. The conserved cysteine and the conserved F or W are not part of the CDR3 here.

TRBJ1-4 TRBV5-4 ASSLGTAPTNEKLF
TRBJ2-3 TRBV10-2 ASREGTSGRVDTQY
TRBJ2-7 TRBV28 ASRSLGAGLPYEQY
TRBJ2-7 TRBV12-5 ASGLVSWTTSTYEQY
TRBJ2-1 TRBV6-5 ASSPGQAGSNEQF
TRBJ2-1 TRBV7-9 ASSLRGRLAGRYNEQF
TRBJ1-2 TRBV7-6 ASSRGTGNNGYT
TRBJ1-5 TRBV7-2 ASSLGGTGGDQPQH
TRBJ1-2 TRBV28 ASMGTPLPGYT
TRBJ2-6 TRBV5-6 ASSLKASGRSGANVLT
TRBJ2-1 TRBV6-6 ASSRLAGGLDNEQF
TRBJ2-1 TRBV5-5 ASSRDRGSYNEQF
TRBJ2-7 TRBV5-6 ASSLGGIPPRHEQY
TRBJ2-1 TRBV27 ASSRFSGAYNEQF
TRBJ1-4 TRBV10-2 ASGGGANEKLF
TRBJ1-2 TRBV2 ASGRTVGYT
TRBJ2-1 TRBV6-4 ASSDSGQGYNEQF
TRBJ2-7 TRBV11-2 ASSLGGGYEQY
TRBJ2-7 TRBV7-3 ASSLSSLGGRSYEQY
TRBJ2-1 TRBV7-8 ASIPGLTYNEQF
TRBJ1-2 TRBV6-5 ASSYRSDSSYGYT
TRBJ1-6 TRBV18 ASSLGRGDQGSPLH
TRBJ2-7 TRBV28 ATKAGGSYEQY
TRBJ2-3 TRBV4-2 ASSHSGTSGPDTQY
TRBJ2-1 TRBV9 ASSVGYSSYNEQF
TRBJ2-3 TRBV5-1 ASSPPGSGSTDTQY
TRBJ2-1 TRBV27 ASSPDRDSYNEQF
TRBJ2-7 TRBV6-5 ASREGRGEQY
TRBJ2-5 TRBV4-1 ASSPGQGAWGETQY
TRBJ2-1 TRBV2 ASSVLAPYNEQF
TRBJ1-5 TRBV10-3 AISESDRGDQPQH
TRBJ1-4 TRBV5-6 ASSFVGREKLF
TRBJ2-7 TRBV7-7 ASSLGTASSYEQY
TRBJ1-5 TRBV28 ASSDRVQPQH
TRBJ2-7 TRBV6-4 ASSDGQPTTHEQY
TRBJ2-1 TRBV5-4 ASSPGLHNEQF
TRBJ1-1 TRBV5-6 ASSLHRGPEAF
TRBJ1-5 TRBV27 ASSLSPTDQPQH
TRBJ1-6 TRBV29-1 SVQTGGLRSPLH
TRBJ1-4 TRBV4-2 ASSPTGGDLINEKLF
TRBJ2-7 TRBV28 ASKSDKYEQY
TRBJ1-3 TRBV9 ASSAGQGKATGNTIY
TRBJ2-7 TRBV6-1 ASSTRQGTYEQY
TRBJ2-7 TRBV6-5 ASTPTGTGYYEQY
TRBJ1-5 TRBV5-6 ASSWTGGKNQPQH
TRBJ2-2 TRBV11-2 ASSLDPTSGDPGELF
TRBJ1-1 TRBV5-6 ASSSGLPGEEAF
TRBJ1-1 TRBV12-5 ASGLVLLVGVQENTEAF
TRBJ2-2 TRBV25-1 ASIPSTGATGELF
TRBJ1-1 TRBV5-1 ASSPGQGGTNTEAF